This TCR beta chain was observed in a study of T cell responses to AZD1222 COVID-19 vaccine (TCRdb year 2021). Background for the entire study: A total of about 230 trial participants underwent TCR sequencing, of whom 207 received two doses of AZD1222 and about 26 received two doses of the MenACWY control vaccine. Trial participants were enrolled into age subgroups of 18-55, 56-69 and 70-plus years, which contained 148, 28 and 57 TCR-sequenced participants, respectively. On the study overall, not on this receptor specifically: Because no day 14 peak-response samples were available, the repertoires could be characterized only after the peak T cell response. Conclusions about previously exposed vaccinees are limited, since just 6 or 7 AZD1222 recipients were seropositive for SARS-CoV-2 at baseline. CD4 TCRs associated with the vaccine covered the entire spike protein, and the dominant responses were in regions 160-218 and 743-854. Epitopes outside the regions mutated in the B.1.351 and B.1.1.7 variants were reportedly recognized by nearly half of the unique spike-specific TCRs. Participants were mostly white British, with more females than males. The authors suggested clonal diversity may have been underestimated. A significant rise in spike-specific TCR breadth and depth was observed after two AZD1222 doses relative to day 0 and relative to MenACWY recipients. In the small 56-69-year group, the increase in depth fell short of significance, most likely because of low power.

With regard to this clone: Its antigen is unknown. Nothing much larger sits one base from this clone, and base qualities are not available.

The CDR3 regions of human TCRbeta chains were subjected to immunosequencing. In the authors' own workflow: Repertoire TCRs were checked for matches against a reference library of SARS-CoV-2-specific TCRs that had been generated using the MIRA antigen-specificity platform. Breadth was defined as the fraction of unique TCRs that were SARS-CoV-2-associated, and depth was defined as the fraction of total T cells that were SARS-CoV-2-associated. Each spike-specific TCR was assigned to its reactive spike region and to a CD4 or CD8 class using the MIRA data. Log10-transformed breadth and depth values were compared by one-way ANOVA with Sidak's multiple comparisons tests. This is the immuneACCESS table as TCRdb keeps it, with only in-frame sequences that have V and J called. A part of the clones is gone; compared with another copy, unresolved V genes explain less than half, and the rest is unexplained. That table gives V, J and clone size, and the DNA gave D and trimming. Counted in this sample were some 60,000 clones; 75% to 90% of them appeared once. The ten largest clones take up approximately 6.1% of the sample.

The CDR3 runs 11 amino acids, cysteine and phenylalanine included. The kept DNA is CDR3 alone, 33 bases in frame from the first base. From the germline V gene, CDR1 is MNHEY and CDR2 is SVGAGI. Trimming at the junction amounts to 7 bases on V and 3 bases on J, and the germline ends lie 7 bases apart. In the paper's terms, the time point label means: about 28 days (+/-7) after the second vaccine dose. AZD1222 recipients given second doses at about 4 weeks or at about 12 weeks were pooled, since spike-specific TCR depth and breadth were not found to differ between the two schedules. Vaccinee samples were obtained from the UK trials COV001 and COV002, which included a single-blind randomized controlled phase 2/3 trial of AZD1222 (ChAdOx1 nCoV-19) in healthy adults. Trial participant PBMC samples were collected at day 0 and day 28 after the second dose for TCRbeta chain sequencing.

The sequence derives from an adult who received the AZD1222 COVID-19 vaccine. Recombination joined TRBV6-5 with TRBJ2-7, with no confident D gene call. This specimen was peripheral blood, taken 28 days after the second AZD1222 dose. Here the CDR3 is given as CASKGIYEQYF. The DNA reads as follows: TGTGCCAGCAAGGGAATCTACGAGCAGTACTTC.